The clone carrying this TCR beta chain showed up just once. The data belong to a study of OX40 agonist ivuxolimab in advanced cancers. Germline V lookup: CDR1 SGHAT, CDR2 FQDESV (reference sequence). This CDR3 contains 17 residues. Trimming removed 5 bases at V and 3 bases at J, with 21 bases between. Clones were read by immunoSEQ multiplex PCR, and TCRdb kept only the in-frame ones, dropping some. The sample includes tens of thousands of clones, more than 85% seen only once; the top ten take approximately 0.3%. This TCR derives from an adult with an advanced solid tumor such as melanoma, head and neck, liver or kidney cancer. The chain carries TRBV11-1 and TRBJ2-3; perhaps D is TRBD1 or TRBD2 (5 bases each). The sequences come from CD4+ or CD8+ T cells sorted from blood, collected in a trial of the OX40 agonist ivuxolimab. The CDR3 nucleotides are TGTGCCAGCAGCCTAAGTGGGGGTTGGACACCAACAGATACGCAGTATTTT. This gives the protein CASSLSGGWTPTDTQYF.